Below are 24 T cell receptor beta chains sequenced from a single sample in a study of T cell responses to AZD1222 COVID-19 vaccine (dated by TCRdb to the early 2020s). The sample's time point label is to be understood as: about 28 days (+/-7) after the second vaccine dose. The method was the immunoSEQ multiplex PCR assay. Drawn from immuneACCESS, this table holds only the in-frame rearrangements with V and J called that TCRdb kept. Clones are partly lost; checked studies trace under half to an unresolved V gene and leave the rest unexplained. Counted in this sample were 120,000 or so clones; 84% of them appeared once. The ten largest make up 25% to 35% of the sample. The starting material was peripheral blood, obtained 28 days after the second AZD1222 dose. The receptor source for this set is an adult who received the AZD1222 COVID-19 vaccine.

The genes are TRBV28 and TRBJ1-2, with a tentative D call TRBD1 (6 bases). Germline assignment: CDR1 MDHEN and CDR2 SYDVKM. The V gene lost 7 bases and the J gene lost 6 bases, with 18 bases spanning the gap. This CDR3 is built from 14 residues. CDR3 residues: CASTPQGGWDGYTF. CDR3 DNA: TGTGCCAGCACCCCCCAAGGGGGATGGGATGGCTACACCTTC.

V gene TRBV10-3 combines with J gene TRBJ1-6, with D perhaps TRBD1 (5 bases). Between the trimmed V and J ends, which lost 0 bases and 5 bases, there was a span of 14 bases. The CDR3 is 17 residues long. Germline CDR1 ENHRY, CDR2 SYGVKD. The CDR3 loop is CAISESMGTGNNSPLHF. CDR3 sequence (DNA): TGTGCCATCAGTGAGTCGATGGGGACGGGGAATAATTCACCCCTCCACTTT.

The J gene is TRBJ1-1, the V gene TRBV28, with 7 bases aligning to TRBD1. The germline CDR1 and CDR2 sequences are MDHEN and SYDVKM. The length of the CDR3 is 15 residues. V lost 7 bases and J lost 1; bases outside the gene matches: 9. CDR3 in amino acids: CASTWGDRPNTEAFF. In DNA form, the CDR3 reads TGTGCCAGCACGTGGGGGGACAGACCGAACACTGAAGCTTTCTTT.

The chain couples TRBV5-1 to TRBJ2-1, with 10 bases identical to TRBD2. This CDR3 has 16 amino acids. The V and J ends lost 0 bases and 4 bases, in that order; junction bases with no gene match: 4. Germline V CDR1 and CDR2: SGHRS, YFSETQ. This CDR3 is CASSLGSGGFYNEQFF. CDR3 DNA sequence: TGCGCCAGCAGCTTGGGTAGCGGGGGGTTTTACAATGAGCAGTTCTTC.

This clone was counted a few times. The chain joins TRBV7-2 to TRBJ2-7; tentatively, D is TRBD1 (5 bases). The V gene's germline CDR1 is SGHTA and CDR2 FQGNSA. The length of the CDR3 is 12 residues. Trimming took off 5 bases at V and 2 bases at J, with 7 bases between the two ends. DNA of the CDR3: TGTGCCAGCAGCAAAGGGGCCTACGAGCAGTACTTC. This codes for CASSKGAYEQYF.

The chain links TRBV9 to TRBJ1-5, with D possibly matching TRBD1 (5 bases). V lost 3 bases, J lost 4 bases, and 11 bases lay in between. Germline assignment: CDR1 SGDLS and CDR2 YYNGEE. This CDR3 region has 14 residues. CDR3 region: CASSARDSNQPQHF. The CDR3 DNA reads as TGTGCCAGCAGCGCCCGGGACTCAAATCAGCCCCAGCATTTT.

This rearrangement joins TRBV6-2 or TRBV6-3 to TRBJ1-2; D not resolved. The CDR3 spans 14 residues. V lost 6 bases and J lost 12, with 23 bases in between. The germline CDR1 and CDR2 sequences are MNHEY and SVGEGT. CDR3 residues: CASSLSGSKSGDTF. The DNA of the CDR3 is TGTGCCAGCAGCCTATCCGGGTCTAAATCTGGGGACACCTTC.

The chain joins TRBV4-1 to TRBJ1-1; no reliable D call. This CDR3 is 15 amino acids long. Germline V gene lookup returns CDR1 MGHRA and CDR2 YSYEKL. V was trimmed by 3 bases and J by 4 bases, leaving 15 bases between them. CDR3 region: CASSHALTSGTEAFF. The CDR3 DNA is TGCGCCAGCAGCCATGCTTTAACAAGTGGCACTGAAGCTTTCTTT.

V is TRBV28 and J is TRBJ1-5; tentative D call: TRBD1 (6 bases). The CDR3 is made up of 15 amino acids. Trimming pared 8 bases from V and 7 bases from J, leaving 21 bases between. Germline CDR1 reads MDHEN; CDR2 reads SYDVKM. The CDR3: CASRSGDMGKQPQHF. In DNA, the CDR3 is TGTGCCAGCCGGTCAGGGGACATGGGGAAGCAGCCCCAGCATTTT. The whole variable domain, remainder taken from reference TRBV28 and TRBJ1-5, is DVKVTQSSRYLVKRTGEKVFLECVQDMDHENMFWYRQDPGLGLRLIYFSYDVKMKEKGDIPEGYSVSREKKERFSLILESASTNQTSMYLCASRSGDMGKQPQHFGDGTRLSIL.

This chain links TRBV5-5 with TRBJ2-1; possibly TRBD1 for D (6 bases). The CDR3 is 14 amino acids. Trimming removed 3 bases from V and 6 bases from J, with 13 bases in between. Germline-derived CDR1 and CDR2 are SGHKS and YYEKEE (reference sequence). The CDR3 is CASSWGQGGNEQFF. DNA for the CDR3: TGTGCCAGCAGCTGGGGGCAGGGTGGCAATGAGCAGTTCTTC.

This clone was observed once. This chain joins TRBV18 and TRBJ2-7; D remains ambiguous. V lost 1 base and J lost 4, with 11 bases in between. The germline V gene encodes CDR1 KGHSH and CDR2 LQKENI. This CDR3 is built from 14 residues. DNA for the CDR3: TGTGCCAGCTCACCACGGGTCGATGTATACGAGCAGTACTTC. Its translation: CASSPRVDVYEQYF.

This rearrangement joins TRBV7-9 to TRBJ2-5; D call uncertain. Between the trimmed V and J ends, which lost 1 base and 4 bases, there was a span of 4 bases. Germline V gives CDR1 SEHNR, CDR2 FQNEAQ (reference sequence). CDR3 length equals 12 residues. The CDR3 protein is CASSLVPETQYF. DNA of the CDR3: TGTGCCAGCAGCTTAGTTCCAGAGACCCAGTACTTC.

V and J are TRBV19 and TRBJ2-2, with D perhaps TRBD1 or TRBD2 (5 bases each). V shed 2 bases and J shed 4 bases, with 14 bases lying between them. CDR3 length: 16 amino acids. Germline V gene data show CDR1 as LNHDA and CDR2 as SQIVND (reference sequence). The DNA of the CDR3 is TGTGCCAGTAGTATAAGTCCCCAGGGAGTCACCGGGGAGCTGTTTTTT. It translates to CASSISPQGVTGELFF.

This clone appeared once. Written as DNA, the CDR3 is TGTGCCAGCAGCTGGGACAGGGGTACCACCATATATTTT. Its translation: CASSWDRGTTIYF. The gene calls are TRBV7-2 and TRBJ1-3; 10 bases are shared with TRBD1. This CDR3 contains 13 residues. V lost 4 bases and J lost 9; bases outside the gene matches: 3. Germline values: CDR1 SGHTA, CDR2 FQGNSA.

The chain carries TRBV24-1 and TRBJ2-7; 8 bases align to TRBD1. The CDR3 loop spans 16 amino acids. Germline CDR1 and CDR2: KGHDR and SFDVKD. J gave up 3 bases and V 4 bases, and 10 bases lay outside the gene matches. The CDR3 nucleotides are TGTGCCACCAGTGACCCAGGACAGGGAGAAGTCTACGAGCAGTACTTC. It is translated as CATSDPGQGEVYEQYF.

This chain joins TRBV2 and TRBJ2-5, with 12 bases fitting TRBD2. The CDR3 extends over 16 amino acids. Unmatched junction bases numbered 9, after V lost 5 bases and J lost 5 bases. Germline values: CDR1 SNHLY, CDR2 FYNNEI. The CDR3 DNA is TGTGCCAGCAGTATTACTAGCGGGGGGCCGGGGGAGACCCAGTACTTC. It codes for CASSITSGGPGETQYF. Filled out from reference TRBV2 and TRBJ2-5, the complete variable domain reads EPEVTQTPSHQVTQMGQEVILRCVPISNHLYFYWYRQILGQKVEFLVSFYNNEISEKSEIFDDQFSVERPDGSNFTLKIRSTKLEDSAMYFCASSITSGGPGETQYFGPGTRLLVL.

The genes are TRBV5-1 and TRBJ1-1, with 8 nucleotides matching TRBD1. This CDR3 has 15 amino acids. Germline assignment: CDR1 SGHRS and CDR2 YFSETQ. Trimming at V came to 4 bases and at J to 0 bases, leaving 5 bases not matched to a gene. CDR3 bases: TGCGCCAGCAGCCCTGTGGGACAGGTGAACACTGAAGCTTTCTTT. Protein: CASSPVGQVNTEAFF. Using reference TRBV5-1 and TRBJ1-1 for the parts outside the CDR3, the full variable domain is KAGVTQTPRYLIKTRGQQVTLSCSPISGHRSVSWYQQTPGQGLQFLFEYFSETQRNKGNFPGRFSGRQFSNSRSEMNVSTLELGDSALYLCASSPVGQVNTEAFFGQGTRLTVV.

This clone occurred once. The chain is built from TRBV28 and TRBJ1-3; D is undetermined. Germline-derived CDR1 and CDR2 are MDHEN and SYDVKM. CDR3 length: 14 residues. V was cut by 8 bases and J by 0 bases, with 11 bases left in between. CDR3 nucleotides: TGTGCCAGCTGGGGAACCTACTCTGGAAACACCATATATTTT. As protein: CASWGTYSGNTIYF.

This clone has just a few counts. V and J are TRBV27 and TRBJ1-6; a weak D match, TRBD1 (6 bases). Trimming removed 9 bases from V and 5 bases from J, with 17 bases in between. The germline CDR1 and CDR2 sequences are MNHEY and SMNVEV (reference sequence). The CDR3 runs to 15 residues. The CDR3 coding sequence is TGTGCCAGTGGCTCCCGACAGGTAGATAATTCACCCCTCCACTTT. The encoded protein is CASGSRQVDNSPLHF.

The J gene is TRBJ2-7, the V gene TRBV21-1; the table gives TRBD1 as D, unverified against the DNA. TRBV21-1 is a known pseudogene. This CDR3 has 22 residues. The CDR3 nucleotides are TGTGCCAGCAGCAATACCCCTCCCCTCCCCCTAAACCGCGGACATGAGCATTGCGAGCAGTACTTC. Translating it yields CASSNTPPLPLNRGHEHCEQYF.

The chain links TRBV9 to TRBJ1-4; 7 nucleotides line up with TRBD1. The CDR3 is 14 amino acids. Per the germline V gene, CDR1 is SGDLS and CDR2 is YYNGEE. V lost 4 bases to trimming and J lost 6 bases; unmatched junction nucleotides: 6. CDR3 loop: CASSPGGTYEKLFF. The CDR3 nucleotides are TGTGCCAGCAGCCCAGGGGGGACTTATGAAAAACTGTTTTTT.

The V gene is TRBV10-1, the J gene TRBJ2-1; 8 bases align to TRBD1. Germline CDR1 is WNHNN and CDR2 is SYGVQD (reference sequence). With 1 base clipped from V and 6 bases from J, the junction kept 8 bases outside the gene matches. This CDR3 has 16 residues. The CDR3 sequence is CASSEWRTGSTNEQFF. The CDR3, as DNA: TGCGCCAGCAGTGAGTGGAGGACAGGGTCAACCAATGAGCAGTTCTTC.

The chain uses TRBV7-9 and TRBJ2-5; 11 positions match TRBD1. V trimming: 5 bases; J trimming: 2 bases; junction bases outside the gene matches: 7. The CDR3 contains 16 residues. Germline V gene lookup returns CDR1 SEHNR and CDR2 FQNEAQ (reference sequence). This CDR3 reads CASSPGTGGPQETQYF. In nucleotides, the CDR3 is TGTGCCAGCAGCCCAGGGACAGGGGGTCCGCAAGAGACCCAGTACTTC.

CDR3 amino acids: CASSQGDRAYTQYF. CDR3 coding DNA: TGTGCCAGCAGCCAAGGGGACAGGGCATATACGCAGTATTTT. The chain has TRBV14 and TRBJ2-3, with TRBD1 matching 9 bases. The germline gives CDR1 SGHDN, CDR2 FVKESK. This CDR3 is 14 amino acids long. The V gene end was trimmed by 1 base and the J gene end by 7 bases; junction bases not matched to a gene: 3. The whole variable domain, filled in from reference TRBV14 and TRBJ2-3, reads EAGVTQFPSHSVIEKGQTVTLRCDPISGHDNLYWYRRVMGKEIKFLLHFVKESKQDESGMPNNRFLAERTGGTYSTLKVQPAELEDSGVYFCASSQGDRAYTQYFGPGTRLTVL.